Listed here are 20 T cell receptor beta chains from one sample, sequenced in a study of PD-1 blockade in classical Hodgkin lymphoma. The assay was immunoSEQ multiplex PCR, and TCRdb's table has in-frame clones only and misses some. The repertoire has about 21,000 clones, approximately 88% of them found once; the top ten carry roughly 7.3%. The time point is: cycle 4 day 1 (C4D1), after 6 weeks of nivolumab. Every patient had relapsed following autologous stem cell transplantation, and cohorts differed in brentuximab vedotin exposure. Through magnetic negative selection, CD8+ T cells were separated from PBMCs that had been thawed. The source material was CD8+ T cells from blood, sampled before the fourth cycle of nivolumab. The receptors originated from a human donor with classical Hodgkin lymphoma.

The V gene is TRBV18, the J gene TRBJ2-7; 13 positions match TRBD2. Trimming removed 5 bases from V and 4 bases from J; junction bases left unmatched: 2. This CDR3 region has 14 residues. Germline V gene data show CDR1 as KGHSH and CDR2 as LQKENI. CDR3 in DNA: TGTGCCAGCTCAGGACTAGCGGGGGATTACGAGCAGTACTTC. Translating it yields CASSGLAGDYEQYF.

This chain joins TRBV9 and TRBJ1-1; perhaps TRBD1 as D (5 bases). Germline V CDR1 and CDR2: SGDLS, YYNGEE. V was pared by 4 bases and J by 7 bases, with 11 bases between. This CDR3 contains 12 residues. The CDR3 coding sequence is TGTGCCAGCAGCCCCCGTGACAGTGAAGCTTTCTTT. Translation gives CASSPRDSEAFF.

This chain links TRBV5-3 with TRBJ2-1, with TRBD2 identical over 12 bases. TRBV5-3 is identified as an open reading frame with a role that is uncertain. This CDR3 has 21 residues. The V gene end was trimmed by 4 bases and the J gene end by 0 bases; junction bases not matched to a gene: 17. The CDR3 region has the DNA TGTGCCAGAAGCCTGTTACTGGGACTAGCGGGCCCCAGTAGCTCCTACAATGAGCAGTTCTTC. It encodes CARSLLLGLAGPSSSYNEQFF.

V usage is TRBV9 and J usage is TRBJ2-1; 9 bases are shared with TRBD2. With V trimmed by 3 bases and J by 8 bases, 12 bases remained unmatched. The CDR3 runs 16 residues. Germline V gene data show CDR1 as SGDLS and CDR2 as YYNGEE. The CDR3 sequence: CASSAFSGGAGDEQFF. DNA for the CDR3: TGTGCCAGCAGCGCATTTAGCGGGGGCGCAGGGGATGAGCAGTTCTTC. Drawing the rest from reference TRBV9 and TRBJ2-1, the complete variable domain is DSGVTQTPKHLITATGQRVTLRCSPRSGDLSVYWYQQSLDQGLQFLIQYYNGEERAKGNILERFSAQQFPDLHSELNLSSLELGDSALYFCASSAFSGGAGDEQFFGPGTRLTVL.

The rearrangement joins TRBV27 to TRBJ2-7; 11 nucleotides agree with TRBD2. Germline values: CDR1 MNHEY, CDR2 SMNVEV (reference sequence). The CDR3 is 13 residues long. J was trimmed by 4 bases and V by 6 bases; bases with no gene match: 2. Here the CDR3 DNA reads TGTGCCAGCAGCACTAGCGGGGGTTACGAGCAGTACTTC. It yields the protein CASSTSGGYEQYF.

V and J are TRBV7-2 and TRBJ1-1, with 9 bases matching TRBD1. With 2 bases clipped from V and 4 bases from J, the junction kept 17 bases outside the gene matches. The germline gives CDR1 SGHTA, CDR2 FQGNSA. The length of the CDR3 is 19 residues. The DNA of the CDR3 is TGTGCCAGCAGCTTATTTATGGCGGGACAGGGAGGTATGGGCACTGAAGCTTTCTTT. This encodes CASSLFMAGQGGMGTEAFF.

The CDR3 loop is CASSSHGTGTYEQYF. The CDR3 DNA is TGTGCCAGCAGCTCCCACGGGACAGGAACCTACGAGCAGTACTTC. This sequence joins TRBV9 and TRBJ2-7; 8 bases map to TRBD1. V was clipped by 4 bases and J by 2 bases; unmatched bases: 8. CDR1 is SGDLS, CDR2 YYNGEE, per germline. The CDR3 has 15 amino acids.

The genes are TRBV6-5 and TRBJ1-3, with D unresolved. V lost 6 bases to trimming and J lost 0 bases, with 9 bases between them. In germline, CDR1 is MNHEY, CDR2 SVGAGI. The CDR3 covers 14 residues. CDR3 coding DNA: TGTGCCAGCAGCCTTCAGCACTCTGGAAACACCATATATTTT. Its translation is CASSLQHSGNTIYF.

V usage is TRBV13 and J usage is TRBJ1-1, with 11 bases that match TRBD1. J was trimmed by 4 bases and V by 3 bases; bases with no gene match: 4. Germline assignment: CDR1 PRHDT and CDR2 FYEKMQ (reference sequence). The CDR3 length is 15 residues. The CDR3 loop is CASSFSGTGGTEAFF. CDR3 coding DNA: TGTGCCAGCAGCTTTTCCGGGACAGGGGGCACTGAAGCTTTCTTT.

The genes are TRBV7-3 and TRBJ2-5; possibly TRBD2 for D (6 bases). Trimming removed 4 bases at V and 1 base at J, with 10 bases between. Germline V gene lookup returns CDR1 SGHTA and CDR2 FQGTGA. CDR3 length: 14 residues. CDR3 in DNA: TGTGCCAGCAGCTCCCGGGACTTCCAAGAGACCCAGTACTTC. Its protein product is CASSSRDFQETQYF. Complete variable domain (other parts from reference TRBV7-3 and TRBJ2-5): GAGVSQTPSNKVTEKGKYVELRCDPISGHTALYWYRQSLGQGPEFLIYFQGTGAADDSGLPNDRFFAVRPEGSVSTLKIQRTERGDSAVYLCASSSRDFQETQYFGPGTRLLVL.

Only a few counts were recorded for this clone. The V call is TRBV7-9, the J call TRBJ2-7; 7 nucleotides line up with TRBD2. V lost 5 bases and J lost 6; bases outside the gene matches: 13. Germline V gene sequence: CDR1 SEHNR, CDR2 FQNEAQ (reference sequence). This CDR3 contains 15 residues. CDR3 nucleotides: TGTGCCAGCAGCCCCGGGTTGGGGGAGGGGCGCGAGCAGTACTTC. This codes for CASSPGLGEGREQYF.

The chain has TRBV30 and TRBJ2-7; D not certain. The CDR3 is 11 amino acids. Germline lookup yields CDR1 GTSNPN and CDR2 SVGIG (reference sequence). V was pared by 4 bases and J by 2 bases, with 6 bases between. The CDR3 DNA follows: TGTGCCTGGACAACGACCTACGAGCAGTACTTC. This translates into CAWTTTYEQYF.

The CDR3 DNA is TGTGCCAGCGACCTTACAGGGGGCTACGAGCAGTACTTC. Amino acid sequence: CASDLTGGYEQYF. The chain recombines TRBV6-1 with TRBJ2-7; TRBD1 aligns across 8 bases. This CDR3 comprises 13 residues. Germline V gives CDR1 MNHNS, CDR2 SASEGT. V gave up 8 bases and J gave up 3 bases; unmatched junction bases: 6.

The chain joins TRBV30 to TRBJ2-7; TRBD1 matches at 7 bases. The germline V gene has CDR1 GTSNPN and CDR2 SVGIG (reference sequence). After removal of 7 bases from V and 0 bases from J, the junction contained 12 bases not matched to a gene. The CDR3 has 15 residues. Here the CDR3 DNA reads TGTGCCTACAATACCGGGACAGAAAGCTCCTACGAGCAGTACTTC. It specifies CAYNTGTESSYEQYF.

This sequence joins TRBV7-8 and TRBJ1-1, with D tentatively TRBD1 (5 bases). Trimming removed 5 bases from V and 5 bases from J, with 9 bases in between. This CDR3 contains 12 residues. Germline-derived CDR1 and CDR2 are SGHVS and FQNEAQ. DNA for the CDR3: TGTGCCAGCAGCCAGGGAGGGACTGAAGCTTTCTTT. Translation gives CASSQGGTEAFF.

This sequence joins TRBV4-3 and TRBJ1-4; weak D call: TRBD1 (5 bases). This CDR3 is built from 15 residues. Deletions cut 4 bases from V and 4 bases from J, with 13 bases between. Germline CDR1 LGHNA, CDR2 YSLEER. In DNA form, the CDR3 reads TGCGCCAGCAGCCCCGATGGGGACGGTAATGAAAAACTGTTTTTT. Translated, it gives CASSPDGDGNEKLFF.

The chain employs TRBV4-2 and TRBJ1-5; a possible D gene is TRBD1 (5 bases). V was cut by 0 bases and J by 6 bases, with 18 bases left in between. The CDR3 runs 17 residues. Germline CDR1 reads LGHNA; CDR2 reads YNFKEQ. The CDR3 coding sequence is TGTGCCAGCAGCCAAGATCCTCCGGGACTTCTTCTTCAGCCCCAGCATTTT. Translated, it gives CASSQDPPGLLLQPQHF.

The V and J genes are TRBV9 and TRBJ2-5, with D maybe TRBD2 (5 bases). The CDR3 loop spans 15 amino acids. Germline V gene lookup returns CDR1 SGDLS and CDR2 YYNGEE. The V end lost 1 base, the J end lost 2 bases, and 12 bases lay between the germline ends. CDR3 protein: CASSVYTGDQETQYF. DNA of the CDR3: TGTGCCAGCAGCGTATACACCGGGGATCAAGAGACCCAGTACTTC.

The rearrangement joins TRBV9 to TRBJ1-2; TRBD1 matches 9 bases. Germline CDR1 and CDR2: SGDLS and YYNGEE. V dropped 4 bases and J dropped 3; count of bases not matched to a gene: 7. CDR3 length equals 15 residues. DNA for the CDR3: TGTGCCAGCAGCACCGGACAGGGGCTATACTATGGCTACACCTTC. Translation gives CASSTGQGLYYGYTF.

This sequence joins TRBV7-3 and TRBJ1-1, with D maybe TRBD1 (6 bases). The CDR3 spans 13 residues. Germline V gene lookup returns CDR1 SGHTA and CDR2 FQGTGA. V was clipped by 2 bases and J by 6 bases, with 10 bases between them. The CDR3 loop is CASSLFGGAEAFF. CDR3 sequence (DNA): TGTGCCAGCAGCTTATTCGGGGGCGCTGAAGCTTTCTTT.